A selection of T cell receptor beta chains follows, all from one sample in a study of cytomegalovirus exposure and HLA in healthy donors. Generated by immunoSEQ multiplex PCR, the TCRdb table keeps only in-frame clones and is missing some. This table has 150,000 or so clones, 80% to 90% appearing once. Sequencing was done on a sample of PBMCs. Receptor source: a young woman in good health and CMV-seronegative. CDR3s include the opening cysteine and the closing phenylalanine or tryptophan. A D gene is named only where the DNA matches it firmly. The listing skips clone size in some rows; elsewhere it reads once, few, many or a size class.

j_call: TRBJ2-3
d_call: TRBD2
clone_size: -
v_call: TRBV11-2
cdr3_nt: TGTGCCAGCACCTTGGGGAGCGGGGGGGCGAAAGATACGCAGTATTTT
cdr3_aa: CASTLGSGGAKDTQYF

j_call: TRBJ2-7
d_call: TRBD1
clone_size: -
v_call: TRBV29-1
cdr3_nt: TGCAGCGTCGAGACAGGGGTTTACGAGCAGTACTTC
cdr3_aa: CSVETGVYEQYF

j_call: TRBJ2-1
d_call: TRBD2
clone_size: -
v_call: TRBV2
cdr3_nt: TGTGCCAGCAGACCGACTAGCGCAAACAATGAGCAGTTCTTC
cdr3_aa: CASRPTSANNEQFF

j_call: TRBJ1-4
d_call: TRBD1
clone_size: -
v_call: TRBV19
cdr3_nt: TGTGCCAGTAGTGGCATTGAGACAGGGACCAATGAAAAACTGTTTTTT
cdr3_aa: CASSGIETGTNEKLFF

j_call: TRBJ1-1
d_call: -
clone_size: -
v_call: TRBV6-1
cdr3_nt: TGTGCCAGCAGTGCGGCAGGGGCTGGGAACACTGAAGCTTTCTTT
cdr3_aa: CASSAAGAGNTEAFF

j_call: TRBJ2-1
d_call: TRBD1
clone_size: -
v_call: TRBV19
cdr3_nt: TGTGCCAGTTCTAGGGGGCTCTACAATGAGCAGTTCTTC
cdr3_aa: CASSRGLYNEQFF

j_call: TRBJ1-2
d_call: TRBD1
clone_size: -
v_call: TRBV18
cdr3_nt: TGTGCCAGCTCACCAGGACAGGCTCCTCTCTATGGCTACACCTTC
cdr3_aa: CASSPGQAPLYGYTF

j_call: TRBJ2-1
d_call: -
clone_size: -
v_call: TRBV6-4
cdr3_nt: TGTGCCAGCAGTGCCCGATTCGGTAGTGAGCAGTTCTTC
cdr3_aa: CASSARFGSEQFF

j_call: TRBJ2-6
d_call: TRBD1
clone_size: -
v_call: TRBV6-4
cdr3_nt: TGTGCCAGCGAAGACAGGGGCCTAAGAAAGGGCTCTGGGGCCAACGTCCTGACTTTC
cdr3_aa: CASEDRGLRKGSGANVLTF

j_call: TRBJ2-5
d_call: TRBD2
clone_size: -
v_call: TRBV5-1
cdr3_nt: TGCGCCAGCAGCTTGAGCGGGGGGGCCGAGACCCAGTACTTC
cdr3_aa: CASSLSGGAETQYF

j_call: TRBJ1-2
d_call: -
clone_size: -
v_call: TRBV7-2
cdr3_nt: TGTGCCAGCAGGACGATGGGGAGGGCGGGGGACTATGGCTACACCTTC
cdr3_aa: CASRTMGRAGDYGYTF

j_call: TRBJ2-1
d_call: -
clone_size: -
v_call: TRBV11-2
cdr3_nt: TGTGCCAGCGAGGGGGTCTACAATGAGCAGTTCTTC
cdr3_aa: CASEGVYNEQFF

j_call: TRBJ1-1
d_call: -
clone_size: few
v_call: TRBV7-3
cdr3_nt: TGTGCCAGCAGCGACGGAGCCAGCACTGAAGCTTTCTTT
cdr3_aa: CASSDGASTEAFF

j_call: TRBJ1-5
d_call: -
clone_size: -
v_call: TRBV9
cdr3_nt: TGTGCCAGCAGCGGGGCATCTGGTTCCCAGCCCCAGCATTTT
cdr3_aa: CASSGASGSQPQHF

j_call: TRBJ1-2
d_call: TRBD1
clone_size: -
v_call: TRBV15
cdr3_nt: TGTGCCACCAGCAGAGGCGCCGACAGGGCTGGCGGCTACACCTTC
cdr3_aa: CATSRGADRAGGYTF

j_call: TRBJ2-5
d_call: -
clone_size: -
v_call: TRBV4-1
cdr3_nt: TGCGCCAGCAGCCGCGCGGGACCTACGTACCAAGAGACCCAGTACTTC
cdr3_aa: CASSRAGPTYQETQYF

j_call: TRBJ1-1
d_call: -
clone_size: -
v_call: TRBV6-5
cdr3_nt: TGTGCCAGCAGTTACGGCAGTATGAACACTGAAGCTTTCTTT
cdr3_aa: CASSYGSMNTEAFF

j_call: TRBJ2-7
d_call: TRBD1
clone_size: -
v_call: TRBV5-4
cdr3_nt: TGTGCCAGCAGCCCATGGGACAGCGTTGACTACGAGCAGTACTTC
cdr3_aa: CASSPWDSVDYEQYF

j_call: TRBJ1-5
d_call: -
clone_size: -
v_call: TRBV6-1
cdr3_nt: TGTGCCAGCAGTGAATGGGCAGGGCTCGATCAGCCCCAGCATTTT
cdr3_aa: CASSEWAGLDQPQHF

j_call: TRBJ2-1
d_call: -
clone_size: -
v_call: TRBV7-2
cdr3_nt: TGTGCCAGCAGCTTAGGAGGGATCAATGAGCAGTTCTTC
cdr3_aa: CASSLGGINEQFF

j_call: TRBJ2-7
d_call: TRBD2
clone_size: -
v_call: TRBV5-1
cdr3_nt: TGCGCCAGCAGCTTGTTCCCTAGCGGATACGAGCAGTACTTC
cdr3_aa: CASSLFPSGYEQYF

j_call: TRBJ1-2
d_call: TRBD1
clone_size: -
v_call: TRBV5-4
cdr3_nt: TGTGCCAGCAGCAGCCGGGACAGGGAGGCGGGGGGCTACACCTTC
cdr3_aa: CASSSRDREAGGYTF

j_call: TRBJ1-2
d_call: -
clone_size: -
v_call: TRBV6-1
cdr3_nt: TGTGCCAGCATCCCCGGGGTCGACTATGGCTACACCTTC
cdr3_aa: CASIPGVDYGYTF

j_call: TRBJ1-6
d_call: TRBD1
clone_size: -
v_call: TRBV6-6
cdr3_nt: TGTGCCAGCAGCTCCGGACAGGGTGGCCCATATTCACCCCTCCACTTT
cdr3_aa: CASSSGQGGPYSPLHF

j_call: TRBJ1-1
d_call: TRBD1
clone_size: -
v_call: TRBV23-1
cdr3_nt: TGCGCCATCGTCCACAGGGGGCGCATCATGAACACTGAAGCTTTCTTT
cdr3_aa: CAIVHRGRIMNTEAFF

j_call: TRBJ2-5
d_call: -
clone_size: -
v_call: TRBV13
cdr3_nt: TGTGCCAGCAGCTTATTGAGCGCCCTTTCGGGGGAGACCCAGTACTTC
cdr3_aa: CASSLLSALSGETQYF

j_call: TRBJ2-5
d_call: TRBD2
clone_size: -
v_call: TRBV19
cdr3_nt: TGTGCCAGTAGTAACCTAGCGGGGGAAGAGACCCAGTACTTC
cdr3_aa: CASSNLAGEETQYF

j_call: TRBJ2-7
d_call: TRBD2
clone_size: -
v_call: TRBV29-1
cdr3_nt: TGCAGCGTCCGGGGGGGGCCTGTCGACGAGCAGTACTTC
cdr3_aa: CSVRGGPVDEQYF

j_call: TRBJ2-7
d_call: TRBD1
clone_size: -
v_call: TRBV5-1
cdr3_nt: TGCGCCAGCAGATCCGGGACAGGGGTTTTCGAGCAGTACTTC
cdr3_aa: CASRSGTGVFEQYF

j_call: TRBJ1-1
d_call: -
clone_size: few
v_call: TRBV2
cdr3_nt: TGTGCCAGCGAGACAGTTGAAGCTTTCTTT
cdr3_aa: CASETVEAFF

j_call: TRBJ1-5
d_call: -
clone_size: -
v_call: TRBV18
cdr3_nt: TGTGCCAGCTCACCACCACAGCTTAGCAATCAGCCCCAGCATTTT
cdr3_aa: CASSPPQLSNQPQHF

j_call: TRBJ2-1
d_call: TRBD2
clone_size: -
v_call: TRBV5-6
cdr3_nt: TGTGCCAGCAGCTCGGGGGGAAAGCAGTTCTTC
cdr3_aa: CASSSGGKQFF

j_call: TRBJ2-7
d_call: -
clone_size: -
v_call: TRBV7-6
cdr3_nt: TGTGCCAGCAGCTTAGCAGGCAGGTCCGACGAGCAGTACTTC
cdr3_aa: CASSLAGRSDEQYF

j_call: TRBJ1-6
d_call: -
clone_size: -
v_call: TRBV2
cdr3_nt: TGTGCCAGCAGTAATCTCGAGAATTCACCCCTCCACTTT
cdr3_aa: CASSNLENSPLHF

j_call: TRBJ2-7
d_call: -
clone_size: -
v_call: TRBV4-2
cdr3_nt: TGTGCCAGCAGCCAAGATTTCACGGCGCGGGGGCTCTCCTACGAGCAGTACTTC
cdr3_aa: CASSQDFTARGLSYEQYF

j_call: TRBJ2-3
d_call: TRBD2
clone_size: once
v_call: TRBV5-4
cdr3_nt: TGTGCCAGCTCGCAACCCCCTCTAGCGGGGGGGACAACAGATACGCAGTATTTT
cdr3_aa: CASSQPPLAGGTTDTQYF

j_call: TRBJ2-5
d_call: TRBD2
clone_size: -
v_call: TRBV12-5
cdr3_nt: TGTGCTAGTGGTTTTCAAGGTAGCGGGGAGACCCAGTACTTC
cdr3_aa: CASGFQGSGETQYF

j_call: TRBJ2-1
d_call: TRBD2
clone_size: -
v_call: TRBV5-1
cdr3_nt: TGCGCCAGCAGCTTGGCTAGCGGGGATGGGGAGCAGTTCTTC
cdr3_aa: CASSLASGDGEQFF

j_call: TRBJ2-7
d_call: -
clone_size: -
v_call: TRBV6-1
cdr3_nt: TGTGCCAGCAGGGGGCAGGGGATCTCCTACGAGCAGTACTTC
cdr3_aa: CASRGQGISYEQYF

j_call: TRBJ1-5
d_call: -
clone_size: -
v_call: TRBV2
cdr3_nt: TGTGCCAGCAGACCCGACAATAGCAATCAGCCCCAGCATTTT
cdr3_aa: CASRPDNSNQPQHF

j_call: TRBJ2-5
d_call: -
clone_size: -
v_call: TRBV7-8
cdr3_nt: TGTGCCAGCAGCTTTCGGCGGAGAGGCGGGGAGACCCAGTACTTC
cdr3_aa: CASSFRRRGGETQYF